Below are 10 T cell receptor beta chains sequenced from a single sample in a study of tissue T cells after allogeneic stem cell transplantation. Clones were read by immunoSEQ multiplex PCR, and TCRdb kept only the in-frame ones, dropping some. In the table there are about 7,300 clones, 65% to 80% of which are singletons. Sequenced here: skin, sampled at autopsy. These receptors were obtained from a male patient older than 55 with steroid-refractory graft-versus-host disease after an allogeneic stem cell transplant. Certain T cells may be donor cells from the graft.

The V and J genes are TRBV3-1 (or the pseudogene TRBV3-2) and TRBJ2-5; TRBD1 is a possible D gene (5 bases). The germline V gene has CDR1 LGHDT and CDR2 YNNKEL (reference sequence). The CDR3 loop spans 14 amino acids. V shed 1 base and J shed 5 bases, with 11 bases lying between them. This CDR3 reads CASSQGTRVETQYF. The CDR3 DNA follows: TGTGCCAGCAGCCAAGGGACACGGGTGGAGACCCAGTACTTC.

This sequence joins TRBV6-6 and TRBJ2-7; tentative D call: TRBD2 (5 bases). CDR1 and CDR2 (germline): MNHNY, SVGAGI (reference sequence). The CDR3 loop spans 16 amino acids. V was shortened by 5 bases and J by 2 bases, with 19 bases between the two germline ends. The CDR3 spells CASSGVRKGVPYEQYF. CDR3 in DNA: TGTGCCAGCAGTGGGGTCAGGAAGGGAGTCCCCTACGAGCAGTACTTC.

The chain is built from TRBV28 and TRBJ1-6; the match to TRBD1 covers 8 bases. The CDR3 is 14 residues long. The junction had 11 bases not matched to a gene; V was cut back by 5 bases and J by 14 bases. The V gene's germline CDR1 is MDHEN and CDR2 SYDVKM. The CDR3 here is CASSMRQGNAALHF. The CDR3 coding sequence is TGTGCCAGCAGTATGAGACAGGGGAACGCAGCCCTCCACTTT.

The V and J genes are TRBV18 and TRBJ2-5; no clear D gene. The germline CDR1 and CDR2 sequences are KGHSH and LQKENI. CDR3 size: 14 residues. V was clipped by 2 bases and J by 4 bases, with 11 bases between them. The DNA of the CDR3 is TGTGCCAGCTCACCAACGAGGCGCACAGAGACCCAGTACTTC. As protein: CASSPTRRTETQYF.

This clone counts as large. The chain uses TRBV6-2 or TRBV6-3 and TRBJ2-7, with 7 nucleotides matching TRBD2. The CDR3 contains 16 residues. Germline V CDR1 and CDR2: MNHEY, SVGEGT. With V trimmed by 0 bases and J by 3 bases, 8 bases remained unmatched. For the CDR3, the DNA is TGTGCCAGCAGTTACTCTAGCGGGCGAGGGAACTACGAGCAGTACTTC. Its translation is CASSYSSGRGNYEQYF.

The chain joins TRBV20-1 to TRBJ2-7; tentative D call: TRBD2 (5 bases). There are 11 residues in the CDR3. Deletions cut 6 bases from V and 4 bases from J, with 10 bases between. Looked up from germline, CDR1 is DFQATT and CDR2 is SNEGSKA (reference sequence). CDR3 sequence: CSAKREYEQYF. The CDR3 nucleotides are TGCAGTGCCAAAAGGGAGTACGAGCAGTACTTC.

J is TRBJ2-7 and V is TRBV5-6, with D possibly being TRBD2 (5 bases). CDR1 and CDR2 (germline): SGHDT, YYEEEE. This CDR3 region has 14 residues. V was cut by 2 bases and J by 5 bases, with 14 bases left in between. The CDR3 DNA reads as TGTGCCAGCAGCTTACGGGGAAATTCCCACGAGCAGTACTTC. It codes for CASSLRGNSHEQYF.

This chain joins TRBV10-1 and TRBJ1-1; D ambiguous. CDR3 length equals 16 residues. V dropped 7 bases and J dropped 1 base, with 19 bases sitting between them. Germline V lookup: CDR1 WNHNN, CDR2 SYGVQD (reference sequence). In nucleotides, the CDR3 is TGCGCCAGCATGACTTTGGCGGACCACCCGAACACTGAAGCTTTCTTT. This translates into CASMTLADHPNTEAFF.

The V and J genes are TRBV7-8 and TRBJ2-7; no definite D call. V shed 0 bases and J shed 3 bases, with 12 bases lying between them. In germline, CDR1 is SGHVS, CDR2 FQNEAQ. The CDR3 consists of 15 residues. The CDR3 nucleotides are TGTGCCAGCAGCTTAGCCTCAGGACGTAACTACGAGCAGTACTTC. Protein product: CASSLASGRNYEQYF.

This chain connects TRBV7-3 to TRBJ2-2; D might be TRBD1 (6 bases). Germline-derived CDR1 and CDR2 are SGHTA and FQGTGA. The CDR3 loop spans 15 amino acids. V lost 0 bases and J 7 bases, leaving 12 bases between the germline ends. The CDR3 loop is CASSLTSQGHGELFF. The CDR3 nucleotides read TGTGCCAGCAGCTTAACGAGTCAGGGGCACGGGGAGCTGTTTTTT. Full variable domain (outside the CDR3, taken from reference TRBV7-3 and TRBJ2-2): GAGVSQTPSNKVTEKGKYVELRCDPISGHTALYWYRQSLGQGPEFLIYFQGTGAADDSGLPNDRFFAVRPEGSVSTLKIQRTERGDSAVYLCASSLTSQGHGELFFGEGSRLTVL.